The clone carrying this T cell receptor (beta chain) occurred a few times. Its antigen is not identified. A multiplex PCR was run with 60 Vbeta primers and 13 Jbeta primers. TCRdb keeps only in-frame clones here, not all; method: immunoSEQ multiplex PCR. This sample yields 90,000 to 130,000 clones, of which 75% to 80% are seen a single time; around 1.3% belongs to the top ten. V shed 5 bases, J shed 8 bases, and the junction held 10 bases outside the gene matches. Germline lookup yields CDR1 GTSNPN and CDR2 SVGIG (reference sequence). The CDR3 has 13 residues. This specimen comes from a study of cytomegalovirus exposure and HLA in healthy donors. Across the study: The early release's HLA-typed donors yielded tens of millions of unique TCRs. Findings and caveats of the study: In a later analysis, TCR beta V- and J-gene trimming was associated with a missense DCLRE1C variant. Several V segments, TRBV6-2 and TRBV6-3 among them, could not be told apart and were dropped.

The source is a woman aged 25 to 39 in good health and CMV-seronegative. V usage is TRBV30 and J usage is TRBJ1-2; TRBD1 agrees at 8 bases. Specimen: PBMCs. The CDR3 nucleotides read TGTGCCTGGTATCCGGGACAGGCGGGCGGCTACACCTTC. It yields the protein CAWYPGQAGGYTF. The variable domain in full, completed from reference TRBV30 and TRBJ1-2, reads SQTIHQWPATLVQPVGSPLSLECTVEGTSNPNLYWYRQAAGRGLQLLFYSVGIGQISSEVPQNLSASRPQDRQFILSSKKLLLSDSGFYLCAWYPGQAGGYTFGSGTRLTVV.